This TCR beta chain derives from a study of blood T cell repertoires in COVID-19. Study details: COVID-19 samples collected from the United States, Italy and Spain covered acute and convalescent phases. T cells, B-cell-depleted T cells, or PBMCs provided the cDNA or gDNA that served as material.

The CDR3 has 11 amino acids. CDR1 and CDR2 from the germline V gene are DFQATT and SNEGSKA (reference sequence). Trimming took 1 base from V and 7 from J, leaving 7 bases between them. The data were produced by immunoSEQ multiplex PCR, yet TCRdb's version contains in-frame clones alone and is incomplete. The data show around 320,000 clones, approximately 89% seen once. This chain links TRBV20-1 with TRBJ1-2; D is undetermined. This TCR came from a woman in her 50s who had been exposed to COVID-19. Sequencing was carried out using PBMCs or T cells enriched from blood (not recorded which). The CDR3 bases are TGCAGTGCTAGAGGGAGTAGTGGCTACACCTTC. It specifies CSARGSSGYTF.